This record looks at one TCR beta chain sequence and its context. This clonotype was seen only a few times. Its antigen target is currently unknown. The record has no base qualities; no much larger clone is one base away. The data stem from a study of T-cell memory formation after mild COVID-19 (dated by TCRdb to 2020 to 2023). The study in broad terms: TCR sequence clusters from the two donors were found to be largely donor specific. Two young, previously healthy adult volunteers made up the cohort, one male and one female. In a couple of donors, T-cell clones that expanded and contracted after mild COVID-19 were tracked by sequencing TCRalpha and TCRbeta repertoires over time. Findings and caveats that apply to the study as a whole: The detection of some responding clones in pre-infection memory suggests that pre-existing cross-reactive memory T cells joined the SARS-CoV-2 response. Contracting CD4+ clones turned up mainly in the CM and EM memory subsets, whereas EMRA was where CD8+ clones were enriched. Whether the second-wave clones peaking on day 37 were SARS-CoV-2 specific was not confirmed. The study covered only a couple of mild cases, and larger cohorts including severe cases with pre-infection samples were considered necessary. From day 15 to 85, contracting clones showed balanced CD4/CD8 phenotypes, whereas a second wave of clones that expanded from day 15 to 37 leaned towards CD4+.

Ficoll-Paque density gradient centrifugation was the method used to isolate PBMCs. Sequencing was performed on an Illumina NovaSeq 6000. Using 5'RACE with constant-segment primers, TCRalpha and TCRbeta cDNA libraries were constructed, with sample barcodes and unique molecular identifiers added in the process. RNA was extracted from every sample with Trizol reagent. The libraries were amplified in two PCR steps, and the second step added a second sample barcode and Illumina TruSeq adapters. Sequencing of libraries was performed on an Illumina NovaSeq with 2 x 150 bp paired-end reads. The authors' analysis ran thus. Demultiplexing of reads and collapsing into UMI-guided consensus sequences were performed with migec v1.2.7. Using mixcr v2.1.11, UMI consensuses were aligned to TRA and TRB V and J templates and then assembled into clonotypes. Expanded or contracted clonotypes were those called significant by both edgeR and NoisET, with noise models trained on biological replicates. For edgeR calls, the thresholds were a false discovery rate-adjusted p below 0.01 and a log2 fold-change of 1. PCA with hierarchical clustering of max-normalized trajectories of the 1000 most abundant clonotypes was used as exploratory dynamics analysis. Separately sequenced CD4+ and CD8+ repertoires were used to assign the CD4 or CD8 phenotype of responding clones. TCRdb applied fastp at Q25 and MiXCR to the public reads, then kept only in-frame beta chains. Merged by CDR3 protein, the rows form single entries marked with the most common genes and DNA. TCRdb, not the original authors, processed these V and J calls. The sample contains about 440,000 distinct CDR3 sequences, about 19% of them found a single time. The ten most abundant clones make up roughly 8.4% of the sample.

Sequences DFQATT (CDR1) and SNEGSKA (CDR2) are obtained from the germline V gene (reference sequence). Trimming removed 2 bases from V and 6 bases from J; the gene matches leave 5 bases unexplained. The CDR3 contains 14 residues, cysteine and phenylalanine counted. The entry retains the CDR3 DNA only, 42 bases that are in frame from base 1. Recombination connected TRBV20-1 to TRBJ2-3, with 10 junctional bases fitting TRBD2. The receptor's source is an adult woman who had mild COVID-19 (a few samples of this study predate the infection). The sample titles of this study are shuffled in the database, so cell type and time point are left out; the donor was told from shared clones. The sample taken for sequencing was PBMCs or a T cell subset sorted from them (not recorded which). The CDR3 reads as follows: CSARSSGGWDTQYF. The bases read TGCAGTGCTAGATCTAGCGGGGGTTGGGATACGCAGTATTTT.